Detailed here is one T cell receptor beta chain. The repertoire was sequenced with immunoSEQ multiplex PCR; TCRdb's copy has only in-frame clones and lacks some. The table records 540,000 or so clones, about four fifths of them present only once. The data were taken from a study of shared T cell receptors in the human thymus. The germline V gene encodes CDR1 LGHNA and CDR2 YSLEER. This CDR3 contains 15 residues. V lost 3 bases, J lost 7 bases, and 15 bases lay in between. This sample also belongs to another study, concerning human thymus T cells. That report notes: Thymus was obtained from resections taken during corrective heart surgery.

The sequenced sample consisted of thymocytes. This clonotype was obtained from a boy under two years old with a congenital heart defect. The V call is TRBV4-3, the J call TRBJ1-4; D might be TRBD1 (6 bases). The CDR3 reads CASSHGGDRSEKLFF. For the CDR3, the DNA is TGCGCCAGCAGCCATGGGGGAGACAGGTCTGAAAAACTGTTTTTT.